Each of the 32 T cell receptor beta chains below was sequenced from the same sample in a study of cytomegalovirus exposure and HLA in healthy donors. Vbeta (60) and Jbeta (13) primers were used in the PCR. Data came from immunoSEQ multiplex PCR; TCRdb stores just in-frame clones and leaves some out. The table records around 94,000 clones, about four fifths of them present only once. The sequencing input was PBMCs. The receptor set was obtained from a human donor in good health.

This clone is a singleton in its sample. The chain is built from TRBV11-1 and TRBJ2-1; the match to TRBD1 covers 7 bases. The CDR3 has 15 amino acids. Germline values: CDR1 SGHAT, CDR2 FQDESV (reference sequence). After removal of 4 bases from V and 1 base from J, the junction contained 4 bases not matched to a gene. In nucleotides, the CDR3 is TGTGCCAGCAGCTCAAGACAGGGATCCTACAATGAGCAGTTCTTC. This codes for CASSSRQGSYNEQFF.

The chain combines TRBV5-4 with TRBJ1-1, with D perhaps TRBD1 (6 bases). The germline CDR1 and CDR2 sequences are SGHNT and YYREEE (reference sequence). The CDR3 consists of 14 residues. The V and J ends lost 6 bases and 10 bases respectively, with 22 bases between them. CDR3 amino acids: CASTLAGTPGGAFF. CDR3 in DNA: TGTGCCAGCACCCTTGCCGGGACACCGGGCGGAGCTTTCTTT.

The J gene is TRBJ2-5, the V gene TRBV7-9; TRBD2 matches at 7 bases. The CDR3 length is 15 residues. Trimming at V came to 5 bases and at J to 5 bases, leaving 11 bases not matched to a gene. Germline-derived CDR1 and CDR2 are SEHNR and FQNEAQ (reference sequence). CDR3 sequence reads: CASSRSRGVKETQYF. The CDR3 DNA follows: TGTGCCAGCAGCCGCTCCCGGGGGGTCAAGGAGACCCAGTACTTC.

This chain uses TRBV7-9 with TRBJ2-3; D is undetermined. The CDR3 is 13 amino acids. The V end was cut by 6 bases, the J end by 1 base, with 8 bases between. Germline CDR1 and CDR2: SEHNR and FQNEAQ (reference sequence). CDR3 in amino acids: CASSLTGTDTQYF. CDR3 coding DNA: TGTGCCAGCAGTCTCACAGGCACAGATACGCAGTATTTT.

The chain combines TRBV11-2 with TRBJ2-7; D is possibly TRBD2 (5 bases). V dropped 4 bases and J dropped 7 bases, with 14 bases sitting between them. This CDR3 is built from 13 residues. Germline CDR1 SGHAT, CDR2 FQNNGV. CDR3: CASSSGLGWEQYF. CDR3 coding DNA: TGTGCCAGCAGCTCCGGACTGGGTTGGGAGCAGTACTTC. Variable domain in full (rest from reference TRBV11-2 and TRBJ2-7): EAGVAQSPRYKIIEKRQSVAFWCNPISGHATLYWYQQILGQGPKLLIQFQNNGVVDDSQLPKDRFSAERLKGVDSTLKIQPAKLEDSAVYLCASSSGLGWEQYFGPGTRLTVT.

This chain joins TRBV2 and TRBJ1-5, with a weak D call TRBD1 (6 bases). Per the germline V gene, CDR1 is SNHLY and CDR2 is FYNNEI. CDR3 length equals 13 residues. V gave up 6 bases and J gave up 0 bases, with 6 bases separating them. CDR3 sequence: CASRDSSNQPQHF. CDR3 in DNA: TGTGCCAGCAGGGACAGTAGCAATCAGCCCCAGCATTTT.

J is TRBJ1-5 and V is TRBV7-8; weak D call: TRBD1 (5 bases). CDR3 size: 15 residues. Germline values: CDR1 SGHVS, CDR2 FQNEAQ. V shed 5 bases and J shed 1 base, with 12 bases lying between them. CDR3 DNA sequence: TGTGCCAGCAGCCCCGGCAGGGTGAGCAATCAGCCCCAGCATTTT. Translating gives CASSPGRVSNQPQHF.

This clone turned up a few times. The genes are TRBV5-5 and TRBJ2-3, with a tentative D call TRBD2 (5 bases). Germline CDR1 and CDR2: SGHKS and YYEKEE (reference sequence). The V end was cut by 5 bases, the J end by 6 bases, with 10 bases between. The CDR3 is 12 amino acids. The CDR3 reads CASSTRVDTQYF. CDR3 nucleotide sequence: TGTGCCAGCAGTACTAGGGTGGATACGCAGTATTTT.

CDR3 sequence reads: CASSTQQGRIQETQYF. The CDR3 region has the DNA TGTGCCAGCAGCACTCAACAGGGGAGGATCCAAGAGACCCAGTACTTC. This chain links TRBV7-2 with TRBJ2-5, with D possibly being TRBD1 (7 bases). Looked up from germline, CDR1 is SGHTA and CDR2 is FQGNSA. V was cut by 5 bases and J by 1 base, with 17 bases left in between. The length of the CDR3 is 16 residues.

The CDR3 DNA follows: TGTGCCAGCAGCTTGGGTGGTGCCAGGAGGAACTATGGCTACACCTTC. Translated: CASSLGGARRNYGYTF. V and J are TRBV5-6 and TRBJ1-2; D gene ambiguous. The germline gives CDR1 SGHDT, CDR2 YYEEEE. V lost 0 bases and J 2 bases, leaving 14 bases between the germline ends. CDR3 length: 16 amino acids.

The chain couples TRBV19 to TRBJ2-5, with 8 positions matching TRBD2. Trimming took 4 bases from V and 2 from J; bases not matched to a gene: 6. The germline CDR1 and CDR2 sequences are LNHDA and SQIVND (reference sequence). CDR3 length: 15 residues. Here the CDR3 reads CASSTAGGGQETQYF. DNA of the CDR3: TGTGCCAGTAGTACCGCCGGGGGGGGACAAGAGACCCAGTACTTC. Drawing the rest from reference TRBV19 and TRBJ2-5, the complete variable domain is DGGITQSPKYLFRKEGQNVTLSCEQNLNHDAMYWYRQDPGQGLRLIYYSQIVNDFQKGDIAEGYSVSREKKESFPLTVTSAQKNPTAFYLCASSTAGGGQETQYFGPGTRLLVL.

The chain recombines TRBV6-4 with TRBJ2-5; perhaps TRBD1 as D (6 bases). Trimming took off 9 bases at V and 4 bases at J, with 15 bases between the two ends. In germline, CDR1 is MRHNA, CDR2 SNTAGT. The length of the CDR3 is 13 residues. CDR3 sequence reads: CARPPGVSETQYF. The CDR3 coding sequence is TGTGCCAGGCCCCCAGGGGTTTCAGAGACCCAGTACTTC.

For the CDR3, the DNA is TGTGCCAGCAGCGTCCACCCTGAAGGGAGTCAGACCCAGTACTTC. It specifies CASSVHPEGSQTQYF. The chain combines TRBV9 with TRBJ2-5; the D gene is possibly TRBD2 (5 bases). CDR1 and CDR2 (germline): SGDLS, YYNGEE. The CDR3 loop spans 15 amino acids. The germline V and J ends were trimmed by 2 bases and 6 bases, with 17 bases remaining between them.

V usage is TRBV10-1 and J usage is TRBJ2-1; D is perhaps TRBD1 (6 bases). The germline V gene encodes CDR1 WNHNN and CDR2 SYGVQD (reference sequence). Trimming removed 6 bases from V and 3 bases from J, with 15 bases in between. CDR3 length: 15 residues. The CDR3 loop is CASREYRVGYNEQFF. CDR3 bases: TGCGCCAGCAGGGAATACAGGGTCGGCTACAATGAGCAGTTCTTC.

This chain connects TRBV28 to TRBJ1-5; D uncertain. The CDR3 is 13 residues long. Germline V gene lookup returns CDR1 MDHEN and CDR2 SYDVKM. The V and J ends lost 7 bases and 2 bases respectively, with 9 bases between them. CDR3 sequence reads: CASNGFGNQPQHF. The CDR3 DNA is TGTGCCAGCAACGGGTTTGGCAATCAGCCCCAGCATTTT. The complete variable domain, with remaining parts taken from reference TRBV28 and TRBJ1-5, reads DVKVTQSSRYLVKRTGEKVFLECVQDMDHENMFWYRQDPGLGLRLIYFSYDVKMKEKGDIPEGYSVSREKKERFSLILESASTNQTSMYLCASNGFGNQPQHFGDGTRLSIL.

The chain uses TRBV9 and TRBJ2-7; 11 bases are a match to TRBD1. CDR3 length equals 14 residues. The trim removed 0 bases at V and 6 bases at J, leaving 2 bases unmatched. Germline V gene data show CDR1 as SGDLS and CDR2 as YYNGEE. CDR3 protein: CASSVGGQGGEQYF. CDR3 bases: TGTGCCAGCAGCGTAGGGGGACAGGGGGGCGAGCAGTACTTC.

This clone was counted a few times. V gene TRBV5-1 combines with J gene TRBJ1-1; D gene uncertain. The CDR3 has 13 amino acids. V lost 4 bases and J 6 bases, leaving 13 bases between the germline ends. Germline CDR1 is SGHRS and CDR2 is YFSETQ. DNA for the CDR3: TGCGCCAGCAGCCTGGTTCGAGTGTCTGAAGCTTTCTTT. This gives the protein CASSLVRVSEAFF.

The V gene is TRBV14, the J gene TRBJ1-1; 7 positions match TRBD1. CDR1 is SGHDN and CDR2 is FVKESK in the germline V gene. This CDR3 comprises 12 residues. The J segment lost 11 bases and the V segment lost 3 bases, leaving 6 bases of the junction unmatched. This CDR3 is CASSQAGGPAFF. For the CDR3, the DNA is TGTGCCAGCAGCCAGGCAGGGGGGCCGGCTTTCTTT.

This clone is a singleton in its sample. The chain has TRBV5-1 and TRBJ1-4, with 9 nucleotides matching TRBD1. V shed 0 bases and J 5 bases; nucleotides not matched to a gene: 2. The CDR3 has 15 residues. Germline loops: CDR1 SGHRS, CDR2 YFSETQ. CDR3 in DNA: TGCGCCAGCAGCTTGGCCGGACAGGGGAATGAAAAACTGTTTTTT. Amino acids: CASSLAGQGNEKLFF.

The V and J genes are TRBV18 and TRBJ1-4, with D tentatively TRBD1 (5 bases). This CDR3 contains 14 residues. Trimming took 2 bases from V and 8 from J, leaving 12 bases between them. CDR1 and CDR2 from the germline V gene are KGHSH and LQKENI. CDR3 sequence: CASSPEFSGEKLFF. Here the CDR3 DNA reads TGTGCCAGCTCACCAGAATTCTCAGGGGAAAAACTGTTTTTT.

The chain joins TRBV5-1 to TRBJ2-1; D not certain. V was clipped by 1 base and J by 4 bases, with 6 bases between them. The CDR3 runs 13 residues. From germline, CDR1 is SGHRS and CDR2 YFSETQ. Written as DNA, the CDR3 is TGCGCCAGCAGCTTGTCCAGTTACAATGAGCAGTTCTTC. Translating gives CASSLSSYNEQFF. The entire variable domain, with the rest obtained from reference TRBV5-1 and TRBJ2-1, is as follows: KAGVTQTPRYLIKTRGQQVTLSCSPISGHRSVSWYQQTPGQGLQFLFEYFSETQRNKGNFPGRFSGRQFSNSRSEMNVSTLELGDSALYLCASSLSSYNEQFFGPGTRLTVL.

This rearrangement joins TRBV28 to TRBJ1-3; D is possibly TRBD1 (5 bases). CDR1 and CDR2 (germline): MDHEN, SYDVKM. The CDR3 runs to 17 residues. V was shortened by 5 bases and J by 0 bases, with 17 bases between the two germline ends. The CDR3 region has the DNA TGTGCCAGCAGTCCGTCTAGGGGCCGCTCCTCTGGAAACACCATATATTTT. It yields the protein CASSPSRGRSSGNTIYF.

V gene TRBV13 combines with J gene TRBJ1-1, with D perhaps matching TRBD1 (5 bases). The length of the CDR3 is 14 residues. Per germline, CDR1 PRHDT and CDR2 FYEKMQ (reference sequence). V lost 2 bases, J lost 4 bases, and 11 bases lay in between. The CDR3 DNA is TGTGCCAGCAGCTTACAGGGTTTGTCCACTGAAGCTTTCTTT. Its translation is CASSLQGLSTEAFF. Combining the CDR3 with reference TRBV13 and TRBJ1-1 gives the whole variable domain AAGVIQSPRHLIKEKRETATLKCYPIPRHDTVYWYQQGPGQDPQFLISFYEKMQSDKGSIPDRFSAQQFSDYHSELNMSSLELGDSALYFCASSLQGLSTEAFFGQGTRLTVV.

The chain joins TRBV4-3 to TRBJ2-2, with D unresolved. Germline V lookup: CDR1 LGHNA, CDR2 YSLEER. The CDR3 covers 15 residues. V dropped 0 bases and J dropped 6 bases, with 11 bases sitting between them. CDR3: CASSQEARGSGELFF. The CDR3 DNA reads TGCGCCAGCAGCCAAGAGGCGCGCGGATCCGGGGAGCTGTTTTTT.

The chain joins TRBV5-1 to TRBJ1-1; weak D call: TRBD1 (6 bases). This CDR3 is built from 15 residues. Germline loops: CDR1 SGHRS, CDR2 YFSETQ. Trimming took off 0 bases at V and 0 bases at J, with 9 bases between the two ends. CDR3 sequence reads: CASSLDRVMNTEAFF. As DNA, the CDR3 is TGCGCCAGCAGCTTGGACAGGGTAATGAACACTGAAGCTTTCTTT.

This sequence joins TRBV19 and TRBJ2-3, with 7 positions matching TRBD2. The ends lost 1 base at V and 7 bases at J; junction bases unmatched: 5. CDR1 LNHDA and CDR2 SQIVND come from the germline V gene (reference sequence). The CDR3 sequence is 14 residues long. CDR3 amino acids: CASSIGGGPHTQYF. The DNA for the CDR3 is TGTGCCAGTAGTATAGGGGGAGGGCCGCATACGCAGTATTTT.

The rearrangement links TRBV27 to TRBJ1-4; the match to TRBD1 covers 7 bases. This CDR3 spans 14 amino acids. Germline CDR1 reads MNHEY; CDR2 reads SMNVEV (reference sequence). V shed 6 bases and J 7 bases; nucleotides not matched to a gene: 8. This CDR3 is CASRYRGASEKLFF. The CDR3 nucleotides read TGTGCCAGCAGATACAGGGGAGCCAGTGAAAAACTGTTTTTT.

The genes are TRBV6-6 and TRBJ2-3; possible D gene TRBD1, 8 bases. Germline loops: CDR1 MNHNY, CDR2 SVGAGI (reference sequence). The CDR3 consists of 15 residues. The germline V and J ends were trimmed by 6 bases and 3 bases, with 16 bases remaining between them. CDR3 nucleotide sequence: TGTGCCAGCAGCCGCGGACAGGGAGGGACAGATACGCAGTATTTT. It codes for CASSRGQGGTDTQYF.

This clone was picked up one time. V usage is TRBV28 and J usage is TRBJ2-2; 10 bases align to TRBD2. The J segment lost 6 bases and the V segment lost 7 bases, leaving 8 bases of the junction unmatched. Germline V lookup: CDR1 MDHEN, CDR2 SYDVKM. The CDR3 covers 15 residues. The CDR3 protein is CASKPRLAGAGELFF. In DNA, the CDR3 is TGTGCCAGCAAGCCCAGGCTAGCGGGAGCCGGGGAGCTGTTTTTT.

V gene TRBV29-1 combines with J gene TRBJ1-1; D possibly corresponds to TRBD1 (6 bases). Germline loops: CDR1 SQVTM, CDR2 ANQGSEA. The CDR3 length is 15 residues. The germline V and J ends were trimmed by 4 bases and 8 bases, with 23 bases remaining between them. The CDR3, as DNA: TGCAGCGTTGCGGTGACAGGCCTCGTTTTAGGGGAAGCTTTCTTT. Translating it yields CSVAVTGLVLGEAFF.

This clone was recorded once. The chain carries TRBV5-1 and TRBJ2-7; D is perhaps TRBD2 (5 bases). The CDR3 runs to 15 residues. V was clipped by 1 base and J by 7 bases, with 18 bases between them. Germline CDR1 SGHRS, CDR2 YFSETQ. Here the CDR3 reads CASSLPAAATGEQYF. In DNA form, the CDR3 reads TGCGCCAGCAGCTTGCCGGCAGCGGCGACCGGGGAGCAGTACTTC.

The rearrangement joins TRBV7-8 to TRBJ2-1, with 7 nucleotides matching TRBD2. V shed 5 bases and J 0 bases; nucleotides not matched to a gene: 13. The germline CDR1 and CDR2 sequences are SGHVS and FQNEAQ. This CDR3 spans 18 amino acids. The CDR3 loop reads CASSIDQTSASSYNEQFF. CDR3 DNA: TGTGCCAGCAGCATCGATCAAACTAGCGCGAGCTCCTACAATGAGCAGTTCTTC.